This TCR beta chain was found in a study of blood T cell repertoires in COVID-19. Clones were read by immunoSEQ multiplex PCR, and TCRdb kept only the in-frame ones, dropping some. The data show roughly 190,000 clones, 76% seen once. The sequence was collected from a woman aged 50 to 60 with active or convalescent COVID-19. Sequencing used peripheral blood.

CDR3 region: CASSRQSQGGQEKLFF. Written as DNA, the CDR3 is TGCGCCAGCAGTCGCCAATCGCAGGGTGGGCAGGAAAAACTGTTTTTT. The chain has TRBV23-1 and TRBJ1-4, with D possibly TRBD1 on 5 matching bases. TRBV23-1 is noted as an ORF with a role that remains uncertain. This CDR3 region has 16 residues. The V end was cut by 4 bases, the J end by 8 bases, with 20 bases between.